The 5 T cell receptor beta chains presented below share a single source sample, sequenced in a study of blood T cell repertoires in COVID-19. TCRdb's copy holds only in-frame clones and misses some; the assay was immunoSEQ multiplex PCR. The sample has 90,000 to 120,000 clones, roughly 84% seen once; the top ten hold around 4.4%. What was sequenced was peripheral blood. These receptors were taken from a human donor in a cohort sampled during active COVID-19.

The CDR3 DNA reads TGCAGTGCTAGGGACAGGGGTAAGGACACCTTC. Translation: CSARDRGKDTF. The chain combines TRBV20-1 with TRBJ1-2; 9 nucleotides align to TRBD1. Germline loops: CDR1 DFQATT, CDR2 SNEGSKA (reference sequence). J gave up 12 bases and V 3 bases, and 5 bases lay outside the gene matches. This CDR3 is 11 amino acids long.

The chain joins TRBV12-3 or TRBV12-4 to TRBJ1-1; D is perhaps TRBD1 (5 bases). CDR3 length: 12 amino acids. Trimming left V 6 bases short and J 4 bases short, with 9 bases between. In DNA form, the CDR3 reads TGTGCCAGCAGCCATGGGGCCACTGAAGCTTTCTTT. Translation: CASSHGATEAFF.

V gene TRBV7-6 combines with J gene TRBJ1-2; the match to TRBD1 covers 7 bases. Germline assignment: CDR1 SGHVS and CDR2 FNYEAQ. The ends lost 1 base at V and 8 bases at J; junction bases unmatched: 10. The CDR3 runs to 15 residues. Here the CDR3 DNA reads TGTGCCAGCAGCTTAGGCGGAGGGGGCGCTGGGGGCTACACCTTC. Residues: CASSLGGGGAGGYTF.

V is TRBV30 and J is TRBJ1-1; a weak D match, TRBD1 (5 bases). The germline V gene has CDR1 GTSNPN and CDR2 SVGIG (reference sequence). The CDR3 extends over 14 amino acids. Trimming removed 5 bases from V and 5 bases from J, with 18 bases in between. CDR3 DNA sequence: TGTGCCTGGTCCCGCGGGGCCCCGGGTACTGAAGCTTTCTTT. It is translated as CAWSRGAPGTEAFF.

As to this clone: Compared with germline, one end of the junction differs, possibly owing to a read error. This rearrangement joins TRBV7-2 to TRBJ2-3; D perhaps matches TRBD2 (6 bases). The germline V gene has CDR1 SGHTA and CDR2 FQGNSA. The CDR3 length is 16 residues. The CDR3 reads CASTLGRNPWADTQYF. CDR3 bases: TGTGCCAGCACCTTAGGGAGGAATCCCTGGGCAGATACGCAGTATTTT.